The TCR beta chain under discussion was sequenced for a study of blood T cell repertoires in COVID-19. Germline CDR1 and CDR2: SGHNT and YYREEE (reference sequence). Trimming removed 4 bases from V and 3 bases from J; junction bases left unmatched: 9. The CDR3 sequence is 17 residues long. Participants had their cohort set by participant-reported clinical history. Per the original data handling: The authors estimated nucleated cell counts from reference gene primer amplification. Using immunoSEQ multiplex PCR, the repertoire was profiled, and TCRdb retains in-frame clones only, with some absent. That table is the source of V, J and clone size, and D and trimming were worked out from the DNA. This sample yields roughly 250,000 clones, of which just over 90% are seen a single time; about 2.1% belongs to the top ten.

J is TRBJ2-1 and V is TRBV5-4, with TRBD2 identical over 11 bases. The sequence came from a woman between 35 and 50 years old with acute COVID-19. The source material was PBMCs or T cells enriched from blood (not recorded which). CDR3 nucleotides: TGTGCCAGCAGCACGAACCTCCTAGCGGGAGGCTACAATGAGCAGTTCTTC. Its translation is CASSTNLLAGGYNEQFF.